The present TCR beta chain was sequenced within a study of PD-L1 blockade in urothelial cancer (dated by TCRdb to about 2017). At the level of the whole study: All patients started therapy around 2014 and received atezolizumab 1,200 mg intravenously every 3 weeks. An ECOG performance status of 0 or 1 was recorded for the patients, and 0 to 3 prior chemotherapy regimens had been received by the patients. Blood samples were analyzed at two time points: 3 weeks after treatment start (second dose) and 6 weeks after treatment start. The study was an exploratory multi-omic analysis of somatic, immune and clinical correlates of response to PD-L1 blockade with atezolizumab in urothelial cancer. About 90% of the roughly 29 patients were males with bladder-origin urothelial cancer, and about 60% of the 29 reported a prior smoking history. Blood samples gave median yields of approximately 130,000 T cells and 80,000 to 90,000 unique TCRs, along with a median clonality of approximately 0.08. Some ten patients reached durable clinical benefit, while some 20 patients did not. In the same patients, pretreatment tumors underwent whole exome sequencing and RNA sequencing in addition to TCR sequencing. Under 30 patients had pretreatment blood TCR-seq, roughly 25 had at least one posttreatment blood collection, and roughly 25 had tumor TCR-seq. Progression-free survival longer than 6 months counted as durable clinical benefit, and TCR features were additionally tested against both progression-free and overall survival. Pretreatment tumor samples and matched peripheral blood, collected serially before and after atezolizumab treatment, underwent TCR sequencing. General conclusions and limits of the study: At 3 weeks after the start of treatment, tumor-associated TCR clones in peripheral blood had expanded more in patients with durable benefit (n ≈ 24, p = 0.022). A pretreatment peripheral blood TCR clonality below the median was linked to improved progression-free and overall survival. Because the sample size was small (n = 29) and many of the analyses were exploratory, the results are meant to be hypothesis-generating.

The CDR3, cysteine through phenylalanine, is 15 amino acids long. Solely the CDR3 DNA is kept, with 45 bases framed from the first base. V loses 5 bases of germline sequence and J loses 4 bases, and the interval between the two ends is 18 bases. CDR1 SEHNR and CDR2 FQNEAQ were looked up in the germline V gene (reference sequence). The sample's time point label is to be understood as: peripheral blood 6 weeks after treatment start. A total of some 30 patients with locally advanced or metastatic urothelial carcinoma, treated at Memorial Sloan Kettering on a trial protocol, made up the cohort. Peripheral blood mononuclear cells were collected pretreatment and during treatment, at between 1 and 8 total time points per patient. The Qiagen DNeasy Blood extraction kit was used to purify genomic DNA from total PBMCs and from tumor samples. Collected pretreatment and during treatment, PBMCs were isolated and stored as previously described.

A word on this clone: What antigen it recognizes has not been identified. No base-level quality is on record; no much larger clone is a single base apart.

To estimate absolute template abundance from read counts, synthetic TCR analog templates were spiked into each PCR. TCRbeta CDR3 regions were amplified from genomic DNA with bias-controlled V and J gene primers using the immunoSEQ assay. Rearranged TCRbeta segments were sequenced at approximately 20X coverage. The published analysis was carried out like this. Sequencing errors were corrected by clustering, and CDR3s were annotated against IMGT so that V, D and J genes could be assigned. Out-of-frame and stop-codon sequences were excluded, and only productive TCRbeta rearrangements were used in downstream analyses. Clonality was calculated as one minus the Shannon entropy normalized by the log of the number of unique productive sequences. Clones differing between time points or between blood and tumor were identified using Fisher's exact test with Benjamini-Hochberg correction, with an adjusted p below 0.01 applied as the threshold. Held by TCRdb, this immuneACCESS table contains in-frame sequences only and omits some clones. Under half of the omission traces to an unresolved V gene where checked; the cause of the rest is unknown. The DNA was the basis for D and trimming; V, J and clone size are from that table. The sample table holds about 45,000 clones, of which around 80% were seen once. The top ten hold approximately 13% of the sample.

This chain joins TRBV7-9 to TRBJ2-7; a tentative D match to TRBD1 spans 6 bases. The input for sequencing was PBMCs, taken around atezolizumab (anti-PD-L1) treatment. This sequence originates from a man aged 60-69 years with urothelial cancer. DNA sequence: TGTGCCAGCAGCCCGAGGCCCCCCGGACAGTACGAGCAGTACTTC. It specifies CASSPRPPGQYEQYF.